A single sample is the source of the 25 T cell receptor beta chains below, sequenced in a study of blood T cell repertoires in COVID-19. Libraries were prepared by immunoSEQ multiplex PCR; TCRdb keeps only in-frame clonotypes and omits some of them. The sample holds 120,000 or so clones, around three quarters seen once. The sequencing input was peripheral blood. Receptors were obtained from an older woman with acute or convalescent COVID-19.

This chain uses TRBV6-5 with TRBJ2-5, with TRBD2 matching 12 bases. V was clipped by 6 bases and J by 7 bases; unmatched bases: 6. Germline-derived CDR1 and CDR2 are MNHEY and SVGAGI. The CDR3 contains 14 residues. CDR3 DNA: TGTGCCAGCAGAGCATCTAGCGGGGGGGGGACCCAGTACTTC. This translates into CASRASSGGGTQYF.

This chain uses TRBV29-1 with TRBJ1-5, with TRBD1 matching over 8 bases. CDR3 length equals 15 residues. V was pared by 4 bases and J by 3 bases, with 8 bases of the junction left unmatched. Germline V gene sequence: CDR1 SQVTM, CDR2 ANQGSEA. CDR3 sequence: CSVATRDRNNQPQHF. The DNA for the CDR3 is TGCAGCGTTGCCACTCGGGACAGGAACAATCAGCCCCAGCATTTT. Full variable domain (rest looked up from reference TRBV29-1 and TRBJ1-5): SAVISQKPSRDICQRGTSLTIQCQVDSQVTMMFWYRQQPGQSLTLIATANQGSEATYESGFVIDKFPISRPNLTFSTLTVSNMSPEDSSIYLCSVATRDRNNQPQHFGDGTRLSIL.

The chain employs TRBV12-3 or TRBV12-4 and TRBJ1-4; no reliable D call. V lost 8 bases and J lost 6, with 13 bases in between. The CDR3 is 13 residues long. The CDR3 region has the DNA TGTGCCAGCGGGAGAGGTAGTGATGAAAAACTGTTTTTT. This codes for CASGRGSDEKLFF.

The chain joins TRBV5-1 to TRBJ1-4; D perhaps matches TRBD1 (6 bases). Germline V gene lookup returns CDR1 SGHRS and CDR2 YFSETQ. Trimming removed 4 bases at V and 6 bases at J, with 16 bases between. The CDR3 extends over 15 amino acids. Here the CDR3 reads CASSPTGTADEKLFF. The CDR3 coding sequence is TGCGCCAGCAGCCCAACAGGGACGGCTGATGAAAAACTGTTTTTT. The whole variable domain, remainder taken from reference TRBV5-1 and TRBJ1-4, is KAGVTQTPRYLIKTRGQQVTLSCSPISGHRSVSWYQQTPGQGLQFLFEYFSETQRNKGNFPGRFSGRQFSNSRSEMNVSTLELGDSALYLCASSPTGTADEKLFFGSGTQLSVL.

V gene TRBV12-3 or TRBV12-4 combines with J gene TRBJ1-1; 8 nucleotides align to TRBD1. The CDR3 totals 13 residues. The J segment lost 5 bases and the V segment lost 4 bases, leaving 3 bases of the junction unmatched. The CDR3 sequence is CASSYQGATEAFF. CDR3 DNA sequence: TGTGCCAGCAGTTACCAGGGGGCGACTGAAGCTTTCTTT.

The chain combines TRBV19 with TRBJ1-5; maybe TRBD1 (5 bases). CDR3 length: 13 amino acids. Looked up from germline, CDR1 is LNHDA and CDR2 is SQIVND (reference sequence). Deletions cut 1 base from V and 8 bases from J, with 9 bases between. The DNA of the CDR3 is TGTGCCAGTAGTATAGTTAGCAGGGAGCCCCAGCATTTT. Encoded protein: CASSIVSREPQHF.

The chain joins TRBV11-3 to TRBJ2-3; perhaps TRBD2 as D (6 bases). This CDR3 region has 12 residues. Per the germline V gene, CDR1 is SGHNT and CDR2 is YENEEA. The V and J ends lost 8 bases and 3 bases respectively, with 9 bases between them. The CDR3 nucleotides read TGTGCCAGCTCGGGGGAGACAGATACGCAGTATTTT. Amino acids: CASSGETDTQYF.

This rearrangement joins TRBV10-3 to TRBJ2-7, with TRBD1 identical over 7 bases. J lost 1 base, V lost 5 bases, and 5 bases had no gene match. CDR1 and CDR2 from the germline V gene are ENHRY and SYGVKD. The CDR3 runs 14 residues. The CDR3 region has the DNA TGTGCCATCAGTCCAATGACAGGGTCCTACGAGCAGTACTTC. It specifies CAISPMTGSYEQYF.

CDR3 sequence (DNA): TGCGCCAGCAGCGTCGAACCGTCGGTGGGCGATCAGCCCCAGCATTTT. Translated: CASSVEPSVGDQPQHF. This sequence joins TRBV5-1 and TRBJ1-5, with unresolved D. The V gene's germline CDR1 is SGHRS and CDR2 YFSETQ. There are 16 residues in the CDR3. V was clipped by 4 bases and J by 5 bases, with 19 bases between them. Together with reference TRBV5-1 and TRBJ1-5, the CDR3 gives the full variable domain: KAGVTQTPRYLIKTRGQQVTLSCSPISGHRSVSWYQQTPGQGLQFLFEYFSETQRNKGNFPGRFSGRQFSNSRSEMNVSTLELGDSALYLCASSVEPSVGDQPQHFGDGTRLSIL.

There are a few counts of this clone. The rearrangement joins TRBV19 to TRBJ1-1; a weak D match, TRBD1 (6 bases). Trimming cost V 7 bases and J 2 bases, with 23 bases left between them. The CDR3 sequence is 17 residues long. CDR1 is LNHDA, CDR2 SQIVND, per germline (reference sequence). The CDR3: CASTRGGGGASNTEAFF. Here the CDR3 DNA reads TGTGCCAGTACGAGAGGAGGGGGGGGCGCATCCAACACTGAAGCTTTCTTT.

The V and J genes are TRBV4-3 and TRBJ1-4, with D perhaps matching TRBD1 (5 bases). Germline values: CDR1 LGHNA, CDR2 YSLEER. The ends were cut back, 3 bases at V and 4 bases at J, with 15 bases in the middle. The length of the CDR3 is 16 residues. The CDR3 DNA reads as TGCGCCAGCAGCCAGGGCGCGGGGCCGATTAATGAAAAACTGTTTTTT. Translating gives CASSQGAGPINEKLFF.

This chain connects TRBV2 to TRBJ1-5; D might be TRBD1 (6 bases). The CDR3 spans 14 residues. CDR1 and CDR2 from the germline V gene are SNHLY and FYNNEI. V gave up 3 bases and J gave up 5 bases, with 11 bases separating them. Written as DNA, the CDR3 is TGTGCCAGCAGTGACAACAGGGTGGATCAGCCCCAGCATTTT. Protein product: CASSDNRVDQPQHF.

This CDR3 is CASASGGGGNTIYF. CDR3 nucleotide sequence: TGTGCCAGCGCTTCGGGGGGCGGCGGAAACACCATATATTTT. The rearrangement uses TRBV6-5 and TRBJ1-3, with D perhaps matching TRBD1 (6 bases). Germline V gene sequence: CDR1 MNHEY, CDR2 SVGAGI. The CDR3 is 14 residues long. Trimming took off 8 bases at V and 4 bases at J, with 15 bases between the two ends.

The chain has TRBV6-5 and TRBJ1-2; a possible D gene is TRBD1 (5 bases). The germline CDR1 and CDR2 sequences are MNHEY and SVGAGI. Trimming removed 6 bases from V and 5 bases from J, with 19 bases in between. The CDR3 runs to 15 residues. CDR3 amino acids: CASSPRRGAGYGYTF. The CDR3 DNA sequence: TGTGCCAGCAGCCCACGGAGGGGCGCAGGATATGGCTACACCTTC.

This chain joins TRBV2 and TRBJ1-3; D remains unclear. Germline assignment: CDR1 SNHLY and CDR2 FYNNEI. The V end lost 7 bases, the J end lost 0 bases, and 4 bases lay between the germline ends. This CDR3 has 12 amino acids. CDR3 DNA sequence: TGTGCCAGCATTAGCTCTGGAAACACCATATATTTT. Translating it yields CASISSGNTIYF.

Only a few counts were recorded for this clone. V and J are TRBV7-3 and TRBJ2-5; D ambiguous. CDR3 length equals 13 residues. The germline V gene has CDR1 SGHTA and CDR2 FQGTGA. V shed 4 bases and J shed 6 bases, with 12 bases lying between them. This chain's CDR3 is CASSSAPAKTQYF. The CDR3 nucleotides are TGTGCCAGCAGCTCGGCCCCAGCGAAGACCCAGTACTTC.

The chain combines TRBV10-3 with TRBJ1-6; D perhaps matches TRBD1 (6 bases). The CDR3 length is 13 residues. Germline CDR1 ENHRY, CDR2 SYGVKD. V dropped 8 bases and J dropped 6 bases, with 11 bases sitting between them. Here the CDR3 reads CAISLDSNSPLHF. CDR3 sequence (DNA): TGTGCCATCTCTTTGGACAGTAATTCACCCCTCCACTTT.

The gene calls are TRBV7-8 and TRBJ1-2; 7 nucleotides agree with TRBD1. The germline V gene encodes CDR1 SGHVS and CDR2 FQNEAQ. V dropped 1 base and J dropped 8; count of bases not matched to a gene: 7. The CDR3 is made up of 14 amino acids. The CDR3 reads CASSLGRDSGGYTF. In DNA form, the CDR3 reads TGTGCCAGCAGCTTAGGACGGGACAGTGGGGGCTACACCTTC.

The genes are TRBV5-1 and TRBJ1-2; D not resolved. Germline V gives CDR1 SGHRS, CDR2 YFSETQ. The V end was cut by 0 bases, the J end by 13 bases, with 25 bases between. The CDR3 runs 16 residues. CDR3 sequence (DNA): TGCGCCAGCAGCTTGGTGGGTAGCCCCAGTCTCCATGGCGGCACCTTC. It is translated as CASSLVGSPSLHGGTF.

This sequence joins TRBV18 and TRBJ1-5, with no clear D. This CDR3 comprises 15 residues. CDR1 is KGHSH and CDR2 is LQKENI in the germline V gene. Trimming left V 2 bases short and J 1 base short, with 9 bases between. The CDR3 DNA follows: TGTGCCAGCTCACCAGGGCAGTCAAGCAATCAGCCCCAGCATTTT. Protein: CASSPGQSSNQPQHF.

In this sample, this clone turned up once. The chain joins TRBV28 to TRBJ1-2; D remains unclear. The germline gives CDR1 MDHEN, CDR2 SYDVKM. This CDR3 comprises 14 residues. Trimming shortened V by 6 bases and J by 0 bases, and 11 bases separated the two germline ends. The CDR3 loop reads CASSRGQANYGYTF. For the CDR3, the DNA is TGTGCCAGCAGCCGGGGTCAGGCTAACTATGGCTACACCTTC.

The J gene is TRBJ2-7, the V gene TRBV18; 8 nucleotides agree with TRBD2. This CDR3 spans 15 amino acids. The J segment lost 7 bases and the V segment lost 3 bases, leaving 11 bases of the junction unmatched. Germline assignment: CDR1 KGHSH and CDR2 LQKENI. The CDR3 protein is CASSPSGTPYAEQYF. The CDR3 DNA is TGTGCCAGCTCACCTAGCGGGACCCCTTACGCGGAGCAGTACTTC.

This clone is a singleton in its sample. The rearrangement links TRBV19 to TRBJ2-6; 8 nucleotides align to TRBD1. Trimming removed 4 bases from V and 2 bases from J; junction bases left unmatched: 4. The germline CDR1 and CDR2 sequences are LNHDA and SQIVND (reference sequence). The CDR3 runs 16 residues. CDR3: CASSRRQGTGANVLTF. Written as DNA, the CDR3 is TGTGCCAGTAGTAGACGACAGGGGACTGGGGCCAACGTCCTGACTTTC. The whole variable domain, remainder taken from reference TRBV19 and TRBJ2-6, is DGGITQSPKYLFRKEGQNVTLSCEQNLNHDAMYWYRQDPGQGLRLIYYSQIVNDFQKGDIAEGYSVSREKKESFPLTVTSAQKNPTAFYLCASSRRQGTGANVLTFGAGSRLTVL.

This clone was found a few times. The rearrangement links TRBV3-1 (or the pseudogene TRBV3-2) to TRBJ2-1; 8 bases map to TRBD1. The CDR3 spans 16 residues. Germline V gene data show CDR1 as LGHDT and CDR2 as YNNKEL (reference sequence). The V segment lost 3 bases and the J segment 8 bases; nucleotides outside the gene matches: 12. Written as DNA, the CDR3 is TGTGCCAGCAGCCACTTCGGGACAGGTCAATCGGATGAGCAGTTCTTC. It specifies CASSHFGTGQSDEQFF.

The chain has TRBV18 and TRBJ1-2, with D hard to call. CDR1 is KGHSH and CDR2 is LQKENI in the germline V gene. The CDR3 is 12 amino acids. The germline V and J ends were trimmed by 2 bases and 4 bases, with 5 bases remaining between them. The CDR3 sequence is CASSPEVYGYTF. The CDR3 DNA is TGTGCCAGCTCACCAGAGGTCTATGGCTACACCTTC.